A selection of T cell receptor beta chains follows, all from one sample in a study of T cell responses to AZD1222 COVID-19 vaccine. The data were produced by immunoSEQ multiplex PCR, yet TCRdb's version contains in-frame clones alone and is incomplete. The sample contains 100,000 to 150,000 clones, roughly nine tenths of which appear only once. Source: peripheral blood, taken on day 0 of AZD1222 vaccination. Source of these receptors: an adult in good health. The conserved cysteine and the conserved F or W are not part of the CDR3 here. The order of the fields is CDR3 protein, V gene, J gene.

CDR3: ASSSSLNEQF
V: TRBV7-2
J: TRBJ2-1

CDR3: ASSLDWHNEQY
V: TRBV9
J: TRBJ2-7

CDR3: ASSLVAENTEAF
V: TRBV7-2
J: TRBJ1-1

CDR3: ASSQNKVQY
V: TRBV3-1/TRBV3-2
J: TRBJ2-4

CDR3: ASSLNGGANTDTQY
V: TRBV7-3
J: TRBJ2-3

CDR3: ASRNQGGTGELF
V: TRBV27
J: TRBJ2-2

CDR3: ASGGVHYGYT
V: TRBV6-6
J: TRBJ1-2

CDR3: ASQKGQGGNQPQH
V: TRBV7-9
J: TRBJ1-5

CDR3: ASSLDTDTTEAF
V: TRBV27
J: TRBJ1-1

CDR3: ASSLTEGSNSYNEQF
V: TRBV7-8
J: TRBJ2-1

CDR3: ASIQEGTQY
V: TRBV12-3/TRBV12-4
J: TRBJ2-5

CDR3: ASSLEVAYEQY
V: TRBV7-8
J: TRBJ2-7

CDR3: ASSLRVAPDTQY
V: TRBV7-3
J: TRBJ2-3

CDR3: ASSINGAAQY
V: TRBV19
J: TRBJ2-5

CDR3: ASSQYQGLEGYT
V: TRBV3-1/TRBV3-2
J: TRBJ1-2

CDR3: ASSATGTGSGNTIY
V: TRBV9
J: TRBJ1-3

CDR3: ASSLGQGMNTEAF
V: TRBV5-1
J: TRBJ1-1

CDR3: ASSFGTQY
V: TRBV12-3/TRBV12-4
J: TRBJ2-3

CDR3: ASSQDGREQF
V: TRBV4-3
J: TRBJ2-1

CDR3: ASSYPSGGAGEQF
V: TRBV5-1
J: TRBJ2-1

CDR3: ASSQLAGGTDTQY
V: TRBV3-1/TRBV3-2
J: TRBJ2-3

CDR3: ASSTAQGASNQPQH
V: TRBV19
J: TRBJ1-5

CDR3: ASSLAGQGYDEQF
V: TRBV3-1/TRBV3-2
J: TRBJ2-1

CDR3: ASSLASGRGNEQF
V: TRBV5-1
J: TRBJ2-1

CDR3: ASSLSGYGYT
V: TRBV5-8
J: TRBJ1-2

CDR3: ASSYGTSGRETQY
V: TRBV6-5
J: TRBJ2-5

CDR3: ASSLFGTRSNTGELF
V: TRBV27
J: TRBJ2-2

CDR3: ASSLMGGEKLF
V: TRBV12-3/TRBV12-4
J: TRBJ1-4

CDR3: ASSELEWDIPSGLF
V: TRBV25-1
J: TRBJ1-4

CDR3: ASSPGLVNTGELF
V: TRBV7-2
J: TRBJ2-2

CDR3: ASSQDIGVAVTYEQY
V: TRBV4-3
J: TRBJ2-7

CDR3: ATGGAGGRPEQF
V: TRBV6-6
J: TRBJ2-1

CDR3: ASSLGASSLNEKLF
V: TRBV5-1
J: TRBJ1-4

CDR3: ASSEGVGGTEKLF
V: TRBV2
J: TRBJ1-4

CDR3: ASGTGVGGAF
V: TRBV7-3
J: TRBJ1-1

CDR3: ASSARQGWNSPLH
V: TRBV9
J: TRBJ1-6

CDR3: ASTLGEDNYGYT
V: TRBV5-8
J: TRBJ1-2

CDR3: ASSLIAGGTDTQY
V: TRBV7-3
J: TRBJ2-3

CDR3: ASSLAAGELSYEQY
V: TRBV5-1
J: TRBJ2-7

CDR3: ASSSQGSIRQETQY
V: TRBV7-9
J: TRBJ2-5

CDR3: ASSSIPSDGLTEAF
V: TRBV6-5
J: TRBJ1-1